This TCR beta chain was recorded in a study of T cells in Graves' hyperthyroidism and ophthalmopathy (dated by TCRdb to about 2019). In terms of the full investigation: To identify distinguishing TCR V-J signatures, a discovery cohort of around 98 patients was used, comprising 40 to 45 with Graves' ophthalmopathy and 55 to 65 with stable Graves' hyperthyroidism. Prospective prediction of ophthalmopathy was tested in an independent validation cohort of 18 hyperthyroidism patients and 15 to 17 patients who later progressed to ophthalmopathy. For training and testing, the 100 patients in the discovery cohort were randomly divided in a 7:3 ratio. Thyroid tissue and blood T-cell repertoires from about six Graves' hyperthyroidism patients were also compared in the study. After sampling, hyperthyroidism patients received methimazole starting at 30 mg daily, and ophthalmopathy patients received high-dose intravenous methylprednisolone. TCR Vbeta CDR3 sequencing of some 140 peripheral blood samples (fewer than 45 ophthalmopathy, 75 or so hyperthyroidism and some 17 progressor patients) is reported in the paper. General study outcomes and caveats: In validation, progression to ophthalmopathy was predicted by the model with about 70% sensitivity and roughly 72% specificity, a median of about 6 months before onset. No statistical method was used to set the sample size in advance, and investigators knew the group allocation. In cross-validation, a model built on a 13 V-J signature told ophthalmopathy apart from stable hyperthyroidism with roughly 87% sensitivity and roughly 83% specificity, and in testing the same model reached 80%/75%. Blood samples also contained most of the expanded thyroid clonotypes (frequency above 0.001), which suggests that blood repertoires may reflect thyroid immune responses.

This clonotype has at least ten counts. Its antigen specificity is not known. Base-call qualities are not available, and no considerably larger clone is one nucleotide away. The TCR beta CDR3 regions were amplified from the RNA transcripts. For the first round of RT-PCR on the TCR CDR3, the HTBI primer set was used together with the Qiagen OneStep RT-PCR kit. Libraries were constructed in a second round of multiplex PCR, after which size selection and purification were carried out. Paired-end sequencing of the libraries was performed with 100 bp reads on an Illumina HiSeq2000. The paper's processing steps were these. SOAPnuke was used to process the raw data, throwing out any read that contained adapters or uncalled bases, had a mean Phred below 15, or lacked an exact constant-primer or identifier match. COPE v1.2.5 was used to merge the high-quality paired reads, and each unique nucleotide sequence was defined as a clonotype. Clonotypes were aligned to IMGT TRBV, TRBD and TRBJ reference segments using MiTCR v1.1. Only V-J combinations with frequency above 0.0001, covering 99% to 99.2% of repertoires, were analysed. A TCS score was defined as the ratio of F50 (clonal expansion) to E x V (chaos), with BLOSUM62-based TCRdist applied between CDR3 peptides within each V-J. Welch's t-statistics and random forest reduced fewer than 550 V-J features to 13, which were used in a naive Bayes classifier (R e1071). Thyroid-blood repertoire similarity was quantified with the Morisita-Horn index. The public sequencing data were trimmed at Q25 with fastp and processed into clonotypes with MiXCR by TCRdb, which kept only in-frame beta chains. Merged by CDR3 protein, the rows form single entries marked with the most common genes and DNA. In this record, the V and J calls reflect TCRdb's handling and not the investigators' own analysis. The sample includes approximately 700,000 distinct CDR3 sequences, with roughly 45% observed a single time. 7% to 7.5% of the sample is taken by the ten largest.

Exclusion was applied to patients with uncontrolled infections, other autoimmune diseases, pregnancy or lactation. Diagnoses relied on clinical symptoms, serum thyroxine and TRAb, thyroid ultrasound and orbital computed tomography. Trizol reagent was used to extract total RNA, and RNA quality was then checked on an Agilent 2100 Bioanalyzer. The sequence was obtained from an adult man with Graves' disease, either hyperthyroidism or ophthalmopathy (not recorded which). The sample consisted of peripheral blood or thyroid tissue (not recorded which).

The CDR3 has the sequence CSVGPGVNQPQHF. The DNA sequence is given as TGCAGCGTTGGACCAGGGGTCAATCAGCCCCAGCATTTT. The rearranged chain carries TRBV29-1 and TRBJ1-5; possibly the D gene is TRBD1, per 6 matching bases. The germline V gene provides CDR1 SQVTM and CDR2 ANQGSEA. The cysteine opens and the phenylalanine closes a CDR3 of 13 amino acids. The read is trimmed to its CDR3 DNA, 39 bases read in frame from base 1. The V and J ends are trimmed by 4 bases and 3 bases, leaving 10 bases between them.